The source of this TCR beta chain is a study of blood T cell repertoires in COVID-19. Study summary: Sites in the United States, Italy and Spain provided acute and convalescent COVID-19 samples. T cells, B-cell-depleted T cells, or PBMCs provided the cDNA or gDNA that served as material.

The CDR3 spans 14 residues. Germline loops: CDR1 MNHNY, CDR2 SVGAGI (reference sequence). V lost 2 bases to trimming and J lost 13 bases; unmatched junction nucleotides: 5. Authors' processing steps: Nucleated cell counts were estimated from reference gene primer amplification. The data were produced by immunoSEQ multiplex PCR, yet TCRdb's version contains in-frame clones alone and is incomplete. V and J calls plus clone size are reproduced from that table; the DNA served to infer D and trimming. This table holds over 50,000 clones, about 91% found once. The sequenced sample consisted of peripheral blood. The chain has TRBV6-6 and TRBJ1-6, with 10 bases that match TRBD1. This clonotype was obtained from a man aged 50-59 years with active COVID-19. The CDR3 sequence: CASSYGQGGTPLHF. The CDR3 region has the DNA TGTGCCAGCAGTTACGGACAGGGGGGTACGCCCCTCCACTTT.